This TCR beta chain is from a study of multiple sclerosis patients with progressive multifocal leukoencephalopathy. Whole-study results and caveats: TRBV and TRBJ usage showed no common pattern when PML developed.

Noted time point: time of PML onset. Natalizumab-treated patients developed PML between roughly 15 and 60 months into natalizumab therapy. This table comes from immunoSEQ multiplex PCR, and its TCRdb copy is limited to in-frame clones, with some not included. The table includes tens of thousands of clones, roughly 85% detected once. This clone appeared a single time. Its specificity is not known. The J segment lost 6 bases and the V segment lost 1 base, leaving 9 bases of the junction unmatched. The CDR3 runs to 16 residues. From germline, CDR1 is SGHAT and CDR2 FQNNGV. This TCR was sampled from a woman in her twenties or thirties with progressive multifocal leukoencephalopathy. This material consisted of PBMCs, taken from a patient treated with natalizumab. The J gene is TRBJ2-1, the V gene TRBV11-2; 7 nucleotides align to TRBD2. CDR3 nucleotide sequence: TGTGCCAGCAGCTTAGGCGGGGGATGGTCAAGCAATGAGCAGTTCTTC. Protein sequence: CASSLGGGWSSNEQFF. The whole variable domain, filled in from reference TRBV11-2 and TRBJ2-1, reads EAGVAQSPRYKIIEKRQSVAFWCNPISGHATLYWYQQILGQGPKLLIQFQNNGVVDDSQLPKDRFSAERLKGVDSTLKIQPAKLEDSAVYLCASSLGGGWSSNEQFFGPGTRLTVL.